This T cell receptor (beta chain) originates from a study of early T cells in non-severe SARS-CoV-2 infection. Study-level information: Investigators sequenced bulk RNA drawn from unsorted whole blood, and chains remained unpaired. General observations from the study: Anti-spike CD8 specificities were favored by VDJdb matching, whose results missed private and CD4 specificities.

Individual cDNA molecules were tagged with unique molecular identifiers. A single record per CDR3 protein comes from TCRdb applying MiXCR to the 5' RACE reads. The sample records approximately 73,000 distinct CDR3 sequences, around 11% being singletons. There are a few counts of this clonotype. Its antigen is as yet unknown. Germline values: CDR1 LGHNT, CDR2 FRNRAP. V was cut by 5 bases and J by 3 bases, with 10 bases left in between. The CDR3 covers 13 residues. The sequenced material came from whole blood. This receptor was obtained from an adult who was a healthcare worker with PCR-confirmed SARS-CoV-2 infection or an uninfected control (not recorded which). The chain couples TRBV12-5 to TRBJ1-1; TRBD1 might be the D (5 bases). The CDR3 loop reads CASGIRVDTEAFF. The CDR3 DNA reads as TGTGCTAGTGGTATCAGGGTGGACACTGAAGCTTTCTTT.